This T cell receptor beta chain was captured in a study of blood T cells in healthy people across ages. V lost 4 bases and J lost 9; bases outside the gene matches: 10. Looked up from germline, CDR1 is SEHNR and CDR2 is FQNEAQ (reference sequence). There are 16 residues in the CDR3. For the second PCR, which ran for 7 to 11 cycles, a sample-barcoded 5' primer and a J-beta primer mix were used. TCRdb analysed the 5' RACE reads with MiXCR anew, one entry per CDR3 protein. The sample holds approximately 800,000 distinct CDR3 sequences, about 37% seen once. The gene calls are TRBV7-9 and TRBJ2-1; 12 bases map to TRBD1. The material sequenced was blood. The receptor comes from a man aged 18 to 35 in good health. CDR3 protein: CASSSSGGQGAREQFF. The CDR3 DNA is TGTGCCAGCAGCTCTTCTGGGGGACAGGGGGCTCGTGAGCAGTTCTTC.